The clone carrying this T cell receptor beta chain was seen only a few times. Germline V CDR1 and CDR2: SGHAT, FQNNGV. Trimming at V came to 5 bases and at J to 3 bases, leaving 8 bases not matched to a gene. The CDR3 is 15 amino acids. TCRdb re-analysed the PCR reads in MiXCR, keeping a single row per CDR3 protein. The sample has some 680,000 distinct CDR3 sequences; roughly 23% are singletons. These data belong to a study of molecular identifiers for immune sequencing clone quantification. The receptor's source is a human donor in good health. Some libraries in this study had Jurkat cell RNA spiked in. Sequencing was done on a sample of naive CD8+ T cells from blood, with Jurkat cell RNA spiked in. The subset denotes: FACS-sorted CD8+CD4-CCR7+CD45RA+ naive T cells. The V gene is TRBV11-2, the J gene TRBJ2-7, with 9 bases fitting TRBD2. The DNA of the CDR3 is TGTGCCAGCAGCCCAATGACTAGCGGATACTACGAGCAGTACTTC. Encoded protein: CASSPMTSGYYEQYF.